One and the same sample provided the 6 T cell receptor beta chains below, sequenced in a study of vaccination and CD4 T cells after COVID-19. Cultured CD4+ T cell DNA underwent sequencing with the Oncomine TCR Beta short-read assay. TCRdb itself ran the PCR reads through MiXCR, one entry per CDR3 protein. The table shows about 21,000 distinct CDR3 sequences, with about 45% occurring only once. For these TCRs, the target antigens are not known. Treatment: approximately 9-day PBMC culture with coronavirus spike peptide pools or control peptides (ViraFEST assay). The specimen sequenced was CD4+ T cells from blood, cultured in vitro. These receptors were obtained from a human donor who had recovered from COVID-19.

The rearrangement links TRBV7-8 to TRBJ2-5; TRBD2 aligns across 10 bases. The J segment lost 6 bases and the V segment lost 1 base, leaving 8 bases of the junction unmatched. The CDR3 extends over 16 amino acids. The germline V gene has CDR1 SGHVS and CDR2 FQNEAQ. This CDR3 is CASSLGAAGGPKTQYF. DNA of the CDR3: TGTGCCAGCAGCTTAGGGGCAGCGGGAGGGCCGAAGACCCAGTACTTC.

In the case of this clonotype: The junction does not match germline at one end; this may be a read error. V gene TRBV11-3 combines with J gene TRBJ1-1; 9 bases line up with TRBD1. CDR1 is SGHNT and CDR2 is YENEEA in the germline V gene. The CDR3 consists of 14 residues. The CDR3 region has the DNA TGTGCCAGCAACGGGGACAGGGAAGGCACTGAAGTTTTCTTT. Its protein product is CASNGDREGTEVFF.

This chain uses TRBV29-1 with TRBJ2-7; TRBD1 might be the D (5 bases). The V gene lost 1 base and the J gene lost 6 bases, with 16 bases spanning the gap. The germline V gene encodes CDR1 SQVTM and CDR2 ANQGSEA. This CDR3 spans 14 amino acids. The CDR3 nucleotides are TGCAGCGTTGAAGTAGCAGGGATAGGGGTCGAGCAGTACTTC. Translation gives CSVEVAGIGVEQYF.

The chain employs TRBV20-1 and TRBJ1-1; 10 nucleotides line up with TRBD1. The junction had 6 bases not matched to a gene; V was cut back by 7 bases and J by 4 bases. CDR1 DFQATT and CDR2 SNEGSKA come from the germline V gene (reference sequence). There are 13 residues in the CDR3. CDR3 protein: CSVQGDRGTEAFF. DNA of the CDR3: TGCAGTGTCCAAGGGGACAGGGGCACTGAAGCTTTCTTT.

This chain uses TRBV20-1 with TRBJ1-4, with D maybe TRBD1 (5 bases). The V end was cut by 5 bases, the J end by 8 bases, with 18 bases between. This CDR3 comprises 14 residues. Germline values: CDR1 DFQATT, CDR2 SNEGSKA (reference sequence). The CDR3: CSAALAGGGEKLFF. DNA of the CDR3: TGCAGTGCTGCCCTCGCGGGGGGAGGAGAAAAACTGTTTTTT.

The table lists this clonotype with a few counts. The chain recombines TRBV6-1 with TRBJ2-3; 11 bases align to TRBD2. CDR1 is MNHNS, CDR2 SASEGT, per germline. V lost 10 bases, J lost 1 base, and 4 bases stayed unmatched. CDR3 length: 14 amino acids. CDR3 sequence reads: CATTSGSGTDTQYF. CDR3 sequence (DNA): TGTGCCACCACTAGCGGGAGTGGCACAGATACGCAGTATTTT.